Presented here are 13 T cell receptor beta chains from one specimen sequenced in a study of CD8 T cells in Susac syndrome. Random hexamers were used to reverse transcribe about 0.45 to 1 ug of RNA. TCRdb itself ran the immunoSEQ multiplex PCR reads through MiXCR, one entry per CDR3 protein. The table has 200,000 or so distinct CDR3 sequences, 95% seen once; the top ten hold about 0.15%. Sequencing used CD8+ T cells from PBMCs. These receptors were obtained from a human donor with Susac syndrome.

The rearrangement uses TRBV14 and TRBJ2-2, with D perhaps TRBD1 (7 bases). V shed 6 bases and J shed 5 bases, with 16 bases lying between them. CDR1 SGHDN and CDR2 FVKESK come from the germline V gene. This CDR3 spans 15 amino acids. For the CDR3, the DNA is TGTGCCAGCAGGCGTGACAGGGCGGGGACCGGGGAGCTGTTTTTT. It yields the protein CASRRDRAGTGELFF.

This chain uses TRBV13 with TRBJ2-7; D is perhaps TRBD1 (6 bases). Trimming removed 1 base from V and 3 bases from J, with 10 bases in between. Per germline, CDR1 PRHDT and CDR2 FYEKMQ (reference sequence). The CDR3 runs 14 residues. In DNA form, the CDR3 reads TGTGCCAGCAGCTTAGCCGTCAGGGGCTACGAGCAGTACTTC. It encodes CASSLAVRGYEQYF.

The chain is built from TRBV9 and TRBJ2-3; unclear D gene. The CDR3 runs 15 residues. V lost 4 bases and J 3 bases, leaving 15 bases between the germline ends. The V gene's germline CDR1 is SGDLS and CDR2 YYNGEE. The CDR3 DNA reads TGTGCCAGCAGCTCCTCGAATGGTGGTACAGATACGCAGTATTTT. This encodes CASSSSNGGTDTQYF.

The chain employs TRBV28 and TRBJ2-7, with D tentatively TRBD1 or TRBD2 (5 bases each). CDR1 and CDR2 (germline): MDHEN, SYDVKM. The CDR3 runs to 16 residues. V lost 2 bases and J 7 bases, leaving 21 bases between the germline ends. The CDR3 sequence is CASSLGGRNRGLEQYF. CDR3 sequence (DNA): TGTGCCAGCAGTTTAGGGGGTAGGAATCGGGGCCTGGAGCAGTACTTC.

As for this clonotype: Mismatch with germline at one junction end may stem from a read error. In DNA form, the CDR3 reads TGTGCCAGCAGCTCCAGGACTAGCGGGAGGGAGGGGTACGTGCAGTACTTC. It is translated as CASSSRTSGREGYVQYF. The gene calls are TRBV7-8 and TRBJ2-7; 15 bases are a match to TRBD2. Germline V CDR1 and CDR2: SGHVS, FQNEAQ. This CDR3 region has 17 residues.

CDR3 in amino acids: CASSPETDYEQYF. The CDR3 DNA is TGTGCCAGCAGCCCTGAGACAGACTACGAGCAGTACTTC. The chain combines TRBV28 with TRBJ2-7, with D perhaps matching TRBD1 (5 bases). Between the trimmed V and J ends, which lost 6 bases and 3 bases, there was a span of 12 bases. Germline CDR1 reads MDHEN; CDR2 reads SYDVKM. The CDR3 totals 13 residues.

The chain employs TRBV7-6 and TRBJ1-4; 9 positions agree with TRBD1. The CDR3 is 17 residues long. Germline CDR1 SGHVS, CDR2 FNYEAQ. J lost 5 bases, V lost 5 bases, and 12 bases had no gene match. CDR3 protein: CASSKGQGSVMNEKLFF. As DNA, the CDR3 is TGTGCCAGCAGCAAGGGACAGGGCTCGGTGATGAATGAAAAACTGTTTTTT.

There are a few counts of this clonotype. This rearrangement joins TRBV4-2 to TRBJ2-7, with D unresolved. Deletions cut 4 bases from V and 3 bases from J, with 10 bases between. The germline V gene has CDR1 LGHNA and CDR2 YNFKEQ. This CDR3 has 13 residues. The DNA of the CDR3 is TGTGCCAGCAGCCCGGTACTGAGCTACGAGCAGTACTTC. Protein product: CASSPVLSYEQYF.

The CDR3 reads CASSVSQGKETQYF. Written as DNA, the CDR3 is TGTGCCAGCAGCGTATCACAGGGGAAAGAGACCCAGTACTTC. V gene TRBV9 combines with J gene TRBJ2-5; 7 positions match TRBD1. The CDR3 is made up of 14 amino acids. Trimming at V came to 1 base and at J to 3 bases, leaving 3 bases not matched to a gene. Looked up from germline, CDR1 is SGDLS and CDR2 is YYNGEE. Full variable domain (outside the CDR3, taken from reference TRBV9 and TRBJ2-5): DSGVTQTPKHLITATGQRVTLRCSPRSGDLSVYWYQQSLDQGLQFLIQYYNGEERAKGNILERFSAQQFPDLHSELNLSSLELGDSALYFCASSVSQGKETQYFGPGTRLLVL.

This clonotype was recorded once. The chain is built from TRBV15 and TRBJ2-7; 7 bases agree with TRBD2. V dropped 0 bases and J dropped 2; count of bases not matched to a gene: 1. The germline gives CDR1 LNHNV, CDR2 YYDKDF (reference sequence). The CDR3 spans 14 residues. CDR3 nucleotides: TGTGCCACCAGCAGAGATCTAGCGGCCTACGAGCAGTACTTC. Translated: CATSRDLAAYEQYF.

The chain links TRBV9 to TRBJ2-6, with a weak D call TRBD1 (6 bases). The V gene lost 3 bases and the J gene lost 0 bases, with 7 bases spanning the gap. The V gene's germline CDR1 is SGDLS and CDR2 YYNGEE. CDR3 length equals 15 residues. The DNA for the CDR3 is TGTGCCAGCAGCGGACAGGTCTCTGGGGCCAACGTCCTGACTTTC. Encoded protein: CASSGQVSGANVLTF.

The chain employs TRBV11-2 and TRBJ1-1; TRBD1 is a possible D gene (5 bases). V was shortened by 0 bases and J by 5 bases, with 10 bases between the two germline ends. CDR3 size: 14 residues. Germline lookup yields CDR1 SGHAT and CDR2 FQNNGV. CDR3 coding DNA: TGTGCCAGCAGCTTAGAAAGGGGCTGGACTGAAGCTTTCTTT. Encoded protein: CASSLERGWTEAFF. The full variable domain, in which reference TRBV11-2 and TRBJ1-1 provide the parts outside the CDR3, is EAGVAQSPRYKIIEKRQSVAFWCNPISGHATLYWYQQILGQGPKLLIQFQNNGVVDDSQLPKDRFSAERLKGVDSTLKIQPAKLEDSAVYLCASSLERGWTEAFFGQGTRLTVV.

The genes are TRBV4-1 and TRBJ2-7; 7 bases match TRBD1. Germline V gene lookup returns CDR1 MGHRA and CDR2 YSYEKL. V gave up 3 bases and J gave up 5 bases; unmatched junction bases: 7. The CDR3 is made up of 14 amino acids. CDR3 amino acids: CASSHPRQGHEQYF. CDR3 nucleotide sequence: TGCGCCAGCAGCCACCCTAGACAGGGCCACGAGCAGTACTTC.